This is a list of T cell receptor beta chains from one sample in a study of human T cells and chemical hapten exposure. TCRdb fed the RACE reads into MiXCR, producing one record per CDR3 protein. The data contain 110,000 to 150,000 distinct CDR3 sequences, 12% of them singletons. The source material was whole blood, sampled in connection with sensitization to the hapten diphenylcyclopropenone (DPC). All receptors derive from a woman aged 45-65 years with alopecia areata. Some clones in this sample may be carry-over from other donors' samples. The CDR3 runs from the conserved cysteine through the conserved F or W. D genes are given only for firm matches. The size entry is marked missing in some rows and otherwise reads once, few, many or a size class.

>TRBJ2-3|-|TRBV27|-
CASSPSDTQYF
TGTGCCAGCAGCCCATCAGATACGCAGTATTTT
>TRBJ1-6|few|TRBV12-3/TRBV12-4|-
CASSLAVAGGGPLHF
TGTGCCAGCAGCCTGGCCGTCGCTGGGGGGGGTCCCCTCCACTTT
>TRBJ2-5|few|TRBV7-2|-
CASSLHQGLPETQYF
TGTGCCAGCAGCTTGCATCAAGGGCTACCAGAGACCCAGTACTTC
>TRBJ2-1|-|TRBV29-1|-
CSVVSGESAREQFF
TGCAGCGTTGTTTCAGGGGAATCGGCGAGGGAGCAGTTCTTC
>TRBJ2-2|-|TRBV6-2/TRBV6-3|TRBD1
CASSRDRVNGELFF
TGTGCCAGCAGCCGAGACAGGGTAAACGGGGAGCTGTTTTTT
>TRBJ2-7|-|TRBV28|TRBD2
CGSGRLAYEQYF
TGTGGCAGCGGGAGGCTGGCCTACGAGCAGTACTTC
>TRBJ2-2|few|TRBV5-4|TRBD2
CASSLGSGRTGELFF
TGTGCCAGCAGCTTGGGGAGCGGGAGAACCGGGGAGCTGTTTTTT
>TRBJ1-4|few|TRBV5-1|TRBD1
CASSPQGANEKLFF
TGCGCCAGCAGCCCACAGGGGGCTAATGAAAAACTGTTTTTT
>TRBJ2-5|-|TRBV29-1|-
CSVENESQETQYF
TGCAGCGTTGAAAACGAATCCCAAGAGACCCAGTACTTC
>TRBJ2-3|many|TRBV7-2|-
CASSLDRTDTQYF
TGTGCCAGCAGCTTAGACCGCACAGATACGCAGTATTTT
>TRBJ2-1|few|TRBV11-2|-
CASRRGTSYNEQFF
TGTGCCAGCAGACGAGGGACATCCTACAATGAGCAGTTCTTC
>TRBJ2-7|-|TRBV7-6|-
CASSIQGEQYF
TGTGCCAGCAGTATTCAGGGCGAGCAGTACTTC
>TRBJ2-1|few|TRBV28|TRBD1
CASRLTGGLYNEQFF
TGTGCCAGCAGACTGACAGGGGGCCTTTACAATGAGCAGTTCTTC
>TRBJ2-5|-|TRBV24-1|TRBD2
CATSDLSGGETQYF
TGTGCCACCAGTGATTTATCGGGAGGGGAGACCCAGTACTTC
>TRBJ1-1|many|TRBV7-9|-
CASSLVPGWGEAFF
TGTGCCAGCAGCTTAGTCCCGGGGTGGGGTGAAGCTTTCTTT
>TRBJ1-1|once|TRBV18|-
CASSRGDWSNTEAFF
TGTGCCAGCTCACGGGGGGACTGGTCGAACACTGAAGCTTTCTTT
>TRBJ2-4|once|TRBV6-6|TRBD1
CASSLQGAQNIQYF
TGTGCCAGCAGTTTACAGGGGGCCCAAAACATTCAGTACTTC
>TRBJ2-7|few|TRBV6-5|TRBD2
CASSYSGSGRNEQYF
TGTGCCAGCAGTTACTCAGGTAGCGGGAGAAATGAGCAGTACTTC
>TRBJ2-7|-|TRBV6-5|TRBD2
CASSGLAGGPFNEQYF
TGTGCCAGCAGCGGACTAGCGGGAGGGCCCTTTAACGAGCAGTACTTC
>TRBJ2-7|many|TRBV24-1|-
CATSDPGLPYEQYF
TGTGCCACCAGTGATCCGGGTCTGCCCTACGAGCAGTACTTC
>TRBJ2-7|-|TRBV3-1|-
CASSQGGNEQYF
TGTGCCAGCAGCCAAGGGGGAAACGAGCAGTACTTC
>TRBJ1-6|many|TRBV29-1|-
CSVLEGPTSPLHF
TGCAGCGTTTTGGAGGGGCCTACTTCACCCCTCCACTTT
>TRBJ2-5|many|TRBV6-5|TRBD1
CASSSAGTGAKTQYF
TGTGCCAGCAGTTCAGCCGGGACAGGGGCCAAGACCCAGTACTTC
>TRBJ2-1|-|TRBV24-1|-
CATSDLPGDDNEQFF
TGTGCCACCAGTGATTTGCCCGGGGATGACAATGAGCAGTTCTTC
>TRBJ2-7|few|TRBV12-3/TRBV12-4|-
CASSLNPVSYEQYF
TGTGCCAGCAGTTTAAATCCGGTCTCCTACGAGCAGTACTTC
>TRBJ2-1|few|TRBV29-1|-
CSVVWTTLGNEQFF
TGCAGCGTTGTTTGGACTACCCTAGGGAATGAGCAGTTCTTC
>TRBJ2-3|-|TRBV11-2|TRBD2
CASTNSGRDTDTQYF
TGTGCCAGCACCAATAGCGGGAGGGACACAGATACGCAGTATTTT
>TRBJ2-6|few|TRBV5-6|-
CASSLAIPARARGANVLTF
TGTGCCAGCAGCTTGGCCATCCCCGCCAGGGCGCGAGGGGCCAACGTCCTGACTTTC
>TRBJ2-5|-|TRBV7-9|-
CASSPSGPQETQYF
TGTGCCAGCAGCCCGAGTGGCCCCCAAGAGACCCAGTACTTC
>TRBJ2-5|many|TRBV29-1|-
CSVALPGETQYF
TGCAGCGTTGCCCTACCCGGTGAGACCCAGTACTTC
>TRBJ1-5|many|TRBV18|-
CASSPPAQPQHF
TGTGCCAGCTCACCACCGGCCCAGCCCCAGCATTTT
>TRBJ1-3|-|TRBV5-1|-
CASSSYSGNTIYF
TGCGCCAGCAGCTCCTATAGCGGAAACACCATATATTTT
>TRBJ2-3|-|TRBV20-1|TRBD2
CSASGGLAGHLSTDTQYF
TGCAGTGCTAGCGGGGGACTAGCGGGGCACCTTAGCACAGATACGCAGTATTTT
>TRBJ2-1|-|TRBV11-2|TRBD2
CASSQRLADNEQFF
TGTGCCAGCAGCCAGCGACTAGCGGACAATGAGCAGTTCTTC
>TRBJ2-5|-|TRBV29-1|-
CSVEDLIGIGTQYF
TGCAGCGTTGAAGATCTGATCGGTATAGGGACCCAGTACTTC
>TRBJ2-1|many|TRBV11-1|TRBD2
CASSLGGGIDEQFF
TGTGCCAGCAGCCTGGGGGGAGGGATCGATGAGCAGTTCTTC
>TRBJ2-7|-|TRBV6-5|TRBD2
CASRSASGGSYELYF
TGTGCCAGCAGGTCCGCTAGCGGAGGTTCCTACGAGCTGTACTTC
>TRBJ1-4|-|TRBV7-9|TRBD1
CASSTRGQNEKLFF
TGTGCCAGCAGCACCAGGGGGCAGAATGAAAAACTGTTTTTT
>TRBJ2-5|once|TRBV29-1|-
CSVETGAGETQYF
TGCAGCGTTGAGACGGGGGCCGGAGAGACCCAGTACTTC
>TRBJ2-1|few|TRBV29-1|-
CGGENYNEQFF
TGCGGTGGGGAGAACTACAATGAGCAGTTCTTC
>TRBJ1-6|many|TRBV12-3/TRBV12-4|-
CASSLGLRDLTPLHF
TGTGCCAGCAGTTTAGGACTACGGGATCTGACACCCCTCCACTTT
>TRBJ2-1|few|TRBV12-3/TRBV12-4|-
CASSSARAGRGNEQFF
TGTGCCAGCAGTTCCGCGAGGGCCGGCAGGGGAAATGAGCAGTTCTTC
>TRBJ2-2|many|TRBV5-1|-
CASSKQGSRDTGELFF
TGCGCCAGCAGCAAGCAGGGAAGTAGGGACACCGGGGAGCTGTTTTTT
>TRBJ1-2|-|TRBV27|TRBD1
CASSMTGLHYGYTF
TGTGCCAGCAGCATGACAGGGCTCCACTATGGCTACACCTTC
>TRBJ2-7|-|TRBV28|-
CASSLTGFGVQYF
TGTGCCAGCAGTTTAACGGGGTTCGGGGTGCAGTACTTC
>TRBJ2-3|-|TRBV11-2|TRBD2
CASSPRHGGAWDTQYF
TGTGCCAGCAGTCCGCGCCACGGGGGGGCGTGGGATACGCAGTATTTT
>TRBJ1-4|-|TRBV19|-
CASSMQAGFNEKLFF
TGTGCCAGTAGTATGCAGGCAGGGTTTAATGAAAAACTGTTTTTT
>TRBJ2-3|few|TRBV7-3|TRBD2
CASSLSGTSGYTDTQYF
TGTGCCAGCAGCCTATCCGGGACTAGCGGGTACACAGATACGCAGTATTTT
>TRBJ2-5|-|TRBV28|-
CASSLGDRKLETQYF
TGTGCCAGCAGTTTAGGGGACCGGAAGCTTGAGACCCAGTACTTC
>TRBJ1-5|many|TRBV24-1|-
CATSDLEVDARSNQPQHF
TGTGCCACCAGTGATTTGGAGGTCGACGCTAGGAGCAATCAGCCCCAGCATTTT
>TRBJ2-1|few|TRBV29-1|TRBD2
CSVGGTKGGRYEQFF
TGCAGCGTTGGAGGGACTAAAGGTGGGAGGTATGAGCAGTTCTTC
>TRBJ2-7|few|TRBV5-4|-
CASSLSGPTAEQYF
TGTGCCAGCAGCTTGTCCGGCCCGACCGCCGAGCAGTACTTC
>TRBJ2-3|-|TRBV20-1|-
CSARSGVGRPDTQYF
TGCAGTGCCAGGAGTGGGGTAGGGCGGCCAGATACGCAGTATTTT
>TRBJ2-4|-|TRBV5-4|TRBD2
CASSPTSGSSKNIQYF
TGTGCCAGCAGCCCGACTAGCGGGAGTTCCAAAAACATTCAGTACTTC
>TRBJ1-5|many|TRBV2|TRBD1
CASSPRGFSNQPQHF
TGTGCCAGCAGCCCCAGGGGGTTTAGCAATCAGCCCCAGCATTTT